The T cell receptor (beta chain) described here comes from a study of T cell responses to AZD1222 COVID-19 vaccine. Assay: immunoSEQ multiplex PCR; the TCRdb copy retains only in-frame clones and omits some. The sample has around 120,000 clones, 85% to 95% seen once; the top ten hold 1.6%. V shed 4 bases, J shed 1 base, and the junction held 11 bases outside the gene matches. The CDR3 runs 16 residues. The TCR was taken from an adult who received the AZD1222 COVID-19 vaccine. The gene calls are TRBV5-3 and TRBJ2-7; 7 positions agree with TRBD2. TRBV5-3 is an ORF, with its function uncertain. The material sequenced was peripheral blood, taken 28 days after the second AZD1222 dose. The CDR3 bases are TGTGCCAGAAGCCGAACTTGGCGGGAGCCATCCTACGAGCAGTACTTC. This translates into CARSRTWREPSYEQYF.